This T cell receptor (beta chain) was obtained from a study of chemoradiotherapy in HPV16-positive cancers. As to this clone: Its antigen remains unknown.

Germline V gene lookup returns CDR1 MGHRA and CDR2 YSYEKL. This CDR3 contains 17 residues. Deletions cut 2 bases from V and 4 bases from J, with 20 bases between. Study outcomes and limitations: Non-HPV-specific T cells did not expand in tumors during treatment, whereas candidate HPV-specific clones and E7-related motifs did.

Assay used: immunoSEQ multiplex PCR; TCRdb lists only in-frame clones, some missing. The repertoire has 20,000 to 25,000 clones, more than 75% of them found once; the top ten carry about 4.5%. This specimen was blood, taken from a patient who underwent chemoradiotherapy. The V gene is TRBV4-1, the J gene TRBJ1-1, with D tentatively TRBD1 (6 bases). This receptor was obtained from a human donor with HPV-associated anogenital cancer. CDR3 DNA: TGCGCCAGCAGCCAACAAACCGGGACACTCGGGGGCACTGAAGCTTTCTTT. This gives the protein CASSQQTGTLGGTEAFF.